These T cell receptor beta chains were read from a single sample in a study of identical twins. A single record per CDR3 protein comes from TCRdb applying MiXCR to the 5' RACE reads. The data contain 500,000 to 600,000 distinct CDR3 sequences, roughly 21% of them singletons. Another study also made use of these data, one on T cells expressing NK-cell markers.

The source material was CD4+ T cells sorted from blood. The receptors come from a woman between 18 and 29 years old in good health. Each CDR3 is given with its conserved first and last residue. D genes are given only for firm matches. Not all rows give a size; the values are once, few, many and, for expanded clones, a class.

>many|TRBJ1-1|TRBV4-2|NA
CASSQDLTEGTEAFF
TGTGCCAGCAGCCAAGATTTGACCGAGGGCACTGAAGCTTTCTTT
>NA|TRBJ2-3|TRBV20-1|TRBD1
CSARGQVGADTQYF
TGCAGTGCGAGAGGACAGGTCGGCGCAGATACGCAGTATTTT
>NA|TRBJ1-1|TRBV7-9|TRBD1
CASSRQGRSNTEAFF
TGTGCCAGCAGCCGACAGGGTAGGTCGAACACTGAAGCTTTCTTT
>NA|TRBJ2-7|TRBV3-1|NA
CASSQDSQGYGQYF
TGTGCCAGCAGCCAAGACTCACAGGGCTACGGGCAGTACTTC
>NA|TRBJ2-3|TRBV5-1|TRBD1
CASRQGASDTQYF
TGCGCCAGCAGACAGGGGGCGTCAGATACGCAGTATTTT
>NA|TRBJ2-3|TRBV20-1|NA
CSAPTYITDTQYF
TGCAGTGCTCCGACCTACATTACAGATACGCAGTATTTT
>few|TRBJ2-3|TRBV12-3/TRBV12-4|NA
CASSSSFADTQYF
TGTGCCAGCAGTTCTAGCTTCGCAGATACGCAGTATTTT
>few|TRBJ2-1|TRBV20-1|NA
CSAGRRGSYNEQFF
TGCAGTGCTGGTCGGAGGGGGTCCTACAATGAGCAGTTCTTC
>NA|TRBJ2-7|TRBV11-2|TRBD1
CASSLSGQGEGQYF
TGTGCCAGCAGCCTATCGGGACAGGGTGAGGGACAGTACTTC
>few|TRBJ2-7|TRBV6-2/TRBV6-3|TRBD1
CASSYRDRGVTEQYF
TGTGCCAGCAGTTACCGAGACAGGGGTGTAACCGAGCAGTACTTC
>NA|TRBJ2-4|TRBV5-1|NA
CASSLGGRTGIQYF
TGCGCCAGCAGCTTGGGGGGCCGGACCGGCATTCAGTACTTC
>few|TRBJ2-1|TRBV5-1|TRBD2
CASRRGAGDREQFF
TGCGCCAGCAGGCGGGGGGCGGGGGACCGTGAGCAGTTCTTC
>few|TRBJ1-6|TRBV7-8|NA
CASSPGPNNSPLHF
TGTGCCAGCAGCCCGGGACCCAATAATTCACCCCTCCACTTT
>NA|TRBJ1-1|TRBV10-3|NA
CAISGDSDEAFF
TGTGCCATCAGTGGTGACAGCGATGAAGCTTTCTTT
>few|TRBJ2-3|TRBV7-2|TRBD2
CASSTGLAGRVDTQYF
TGTGCCAGCAGCACCGGACTAGCGGGGAGGGTAGATACGCAGTATTTT
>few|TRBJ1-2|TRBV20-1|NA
CSARNRDGKNYGYTF
TGCAGTGCTAGAAACCGGGACGGCAAAAACTATGGCTACACCTTC
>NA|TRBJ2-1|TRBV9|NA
CASSFYDRGSVNEQFF
TGTGCCAGCAGCTTTTACGATCGAGGCAGCGTGAATGAGCAGTTCTTC